This record covers a single T cell receptor beta chain. Antigen unknown. At one end, the junction sequence differs from germline, possibly due to a read error. This sample stems from a study of T-cell memory formation after mild COVID-19. Germline values: CDR1 SSHAT, CDR2 FNYEAQ (reference sequence). CDR3 size: 10 residues. Using constant-segment primers, 5'RACE produced TCR alpha and TCR beta cDNA libraries carrying sample barcodes and UMIs. TCRdb independently ran MiXCR on the 5' RACE reads; one entry per CDR3 protein. The data contain 35,000 to 55,000 distinct CDR3 sequences, 8% to 10% of them singletons. Study conclusions and caveats: CD4/CD8 balance characterized clones contracting day 15 to 85, and CD4+ skew characterized later expanders. Pre-infection memory harbored some responding clones, suggesting cross-reactive memory joined. Contracting CD4+ clones were located mainly in CM and EM, and CD8+ clones in EMRA.

Specimen: PBMCs or a T cell subset sorted from them (not recorded which). V is TRBV7-7 and J is TRBJ2-7; no clear D gene. This TCR came from an adult woman who had mild COVID-19 (a few samples of this study predate the infection). Cell type and time point are not known. The CDR3 sequence is CASKRYEQYF. The CDR3 DNA reads TGTGCTAGCAAACGCTACGAGCAGTACTTC.